This TCR beta chain stems from a study of T cell changes during pregnancy in multiple sclerosis. Assay: immunoSEQ multiplex PCR; the TCRdb copy retains only in-frame clones and omits some. This table holds roughly 38,000 clones, roughly 88% found once. A single count supports this clone. The receptor was isolated from a female donor with multiple sclerosis, enrolled in a pregnancy study. Sequencing used CD4+ T cells from peripheral blood mononuclear cells, obtained before pregnancy.

DNA of the CDR3: TGTGCCAGTAGTATGGACCCCGGCAGGGGCTACGAGCAGTACTTC. Its protein product is CASSMDPGRGYEQYF. The genes are TRBV19 and TRBJ2-7, with D possibly matching TRBD1 (6 bases). The length of the CDR3 is 15 residues. The ends were cut back, 3 bases at V and 3 bases at J, with 15 bases in the middle. The germline gives CDR1 LNHDA, CDR2 SQIVND (reference sequence).